Listed here are 9 T cell receptor beta chains from one sample, sequenced in a study of OX40 agonist ivuxolimab in advanced cancers. Only in-frame clones appear in the TCRdb table, and some are missing; sequencing was by immunoSEQ multiplex PCR. The sample consists of approximately 13,000 clones, 80% of them appearing once. The sequences come from CD4+ or CD8+ T cells sorted from blood, collected in a trial of the OX40 agonist ivuxolimab. These receptors came from an adult with an advanced solid tumor such as melanoma, head and neck, liver or kidney cancer.

The genes are TRBV28 and TRBJ1-5; TRBD1 matches at 11 bases. Trimming at V came to 6 bases and at J to 0 bases, leaving 7 bases not matched to a gene. Germline assignment: CDR1 MDHEN and CDR2 SYDVKM. This CDR3 is 17 amino acids long. The DNA for the CDR3 is TGTGCCAGCAGACCGGGACAGGGGGGGAATAGCAATCAGCCCCAGCATTTT. Amino acids: CASRPGQGGNSNQPQHF.

The chain has TRBV19 and TRBJ2-7, with 7 bases fitting TRBD1. This CDR3 comprises 13 residues. The germline V gene encodes CDR1 LNHDA and CDR2 SQIVND (reference sequence). V shed 5 bases, J shed 5 bases, and the junction held 6 bases outside the gene matches. This CDR3 is CASSRLTGDEQYF. In DNA form, the CDR3 reads TGTGCCAGTAGTCGACTCACAGGGGACGAGCAGTACTTC.

The J gene is TRBJ2-2, the V gene TRBV15, with 8 positions matching TRBD1. After removal of 4 bases from V and 6 bases from J, the junction contained 7 bases not matched to a gene. Germline V lookup: CDR1 LNHNV, CDR2 YYDKDF (reference sequence). The CDR3 is 15 amino acids. CDR3 region: CATSTGQGVSGELFF. CDR3 nucleotide sequence: TGTGCCACCAGCACCGGACAGGGCGTCTCCGGGGAGCTGTTTTTT.

This chain joins TRBV7-6 and TRBJ2-1; 7 nucleotides line up with TRBD2. CDR1 and CDR2 (germline): SGHVS, FNYEAQ. Trimming removed 5 bases from V and 6 bases from J; junction bases left unmatched: 10. The CDR3 is made up of 15 amino acids. CDR3 in DNA: TGTGCCAGCAGCCCCCTCGGGAGGAGCGGCAATGAGCAGTTCTTC. This encodes CASSPLGRSGNEQFF.

The chain is built from TRBV15 and TRBJ1-2, with TRBD1 as a possible D gene (5 bases). This CDR3 region has 14 residues. Germline V gene lookup returns CDR1 LNHNV and CDR2 YYDKDF (reference sequence). Trimming took 4 bases from V and 2 from J, leaving 11 bases between them. The CDR3 protein is CATSKDPGNYGYTF. The CDR3 bases are TGTGCCACCAGCAAGGACCCAGGGAACTATGGCTACACCTTC.

V is TRBV5-8 and J is TRBJ2-1; no definite D call. This CDR3 is built from 14 residues. Trimming took off 1 base at V and 9 bases at J, with 14 bases between the two ends. Germline CDR1 reads SGHTS; CDR2 reads YDEGEE. CDR3 DNA sequence: TGTGCCAGCAGCTTGCCTAGACTTATGGGTGAGCAGTTCTTC. This encodes CASSLPRLMGEQFF.

This rearrangement joins TRBV7-9 to TRBJ2-3; 9 bases fit TRBD2. In germline, CDR1 is SEHNR, CDR2 FQNEAQ (reference sequence). The CDR3 sequence is 15 residues long. The ends lost 3 bases at V and 0 bases at J; junction bases unmatched: 1. Here the CDR3 reads CASSFLAGSTDTQYF. The CDR3, as DNA: TGTGCCAGCAGCTTTCTAGCGGGAAGCACAGATACGCAGTATTTT.

In regard to this clone: A read error may produce the germline difference seen at one junction end. V is TRBV7-8 and J is TRBJ2-7; D remains unclear. Germline V gene data show CDR1 as SGHVS and CDR2 as FQNEAQ. The CDR3 has 13 residues. CDR3 loop: CASSQDPMYEQYF. The CDR3 bases are TGCGCCAGCAGCCAAGATCCTATGTACGAGCAGTACTTC.

The chain has TRBV19 and TRBJ2-7; possible D gene TRBD1, 5 bases. Germline V gene data show CDR1 as LNHDA and CDR2 as SQIVND (reference sequence). This CDR3 has 13 amino acids. With 3 bases removed from V and 3 bases from J, the gap between germline ends came to 9 bases. The CDR3 DNA is TGTGCCAGTAGTATCCCAGGGAACTACGAGCAGTACTTC. Translated: CASSIPGNYEQYF. Together with reference TRBV19 and TRBJ2-7, the CDR3 gives the full variable domain: DGGITQSPKYLFRKEGQNVTLSCEQNLNHDAMYWYRQDPGQGLRLIYYSQIVNDFQKGDIAEGYSVSREKKESFPLTVTSAQKNPTAFYLCASSIPGNYEQYFGPGTRLTVT.